One sample yielded the 21 T cell receptor beta chains listed below, sequenced in a study of CD8+ T cells in alopecia areata. As the sequencing template, cDNA was produced by extracting RNA and reverse transcribing it. Method: immunoSEQ multiplex PCR; TCRdb's copy keeps in-frame clones and lacks some. The data show some 120,000 clones, with none appearing a single time. Specimen: lesional skin. These TCRs come from a C3H/HeJ mouse with alopecia areata. The strain's MHC haplotype is H2-k.

This clone was counted ten times or more. TCRdb's protein sequence differs at residue 11 from the translated DNA; the protein presented here follows the DNA. Gene names are mouse gene names. The read halts 3 residues ahead of the CDR3 end, with the missing end drawn from the germline J gene. This CDR3 is also generated by other DNA sequences in the sample. This chain connects TRBV1 to TRBJ1-3; a weak D match, TRBD1 (5 bases). The ends were cut back, 3 bases at V and 2 bases at J, with 8 bases in the middle. This CDR3 region has 14 residues. Per germline, CDR1 NSQYPW and CDR2 LRSPGD (reference sequence). The CDR3: CTCSASGTGNTLYF. The part of the CDR3 DNA that was read is TGCACCTGCAGTGCCTCAGGGACTGGAAATACG.

As to this clone: The genes and germline here are from mouse. The CDR3 is CAWSLVGGRDTQYF. The part of the CDR3 DNA that was read is TGTGCCTGGAGTCTAGTGGGGGGCAGGGAC. The rearrangement joins TRBV31 to TRBJ2-5; D might be TRBD2 (7 bases). The CDR3 is cut off 4 residues early in the read; its end comes from the germline J gene. Germline V gives CDR1 GKSSPN, CDR2 SITVG. The CDR3 totals 14 residues.

This clone was seen a few times. Genes here carry mouse names. The sequence runs out 4 residues before the end of the CDR3; the remainder is reconstructed from the germline J gene. The chain carries TRBV19 and TRBJ2-5; possible D gene TRBD1, 6 bases. Germline V gene lookup returns CDR1 FNHDT and CDR2 SITEND (reference sequence). The CDR3 has 14 residues. The CDR3 loop is CASSIASGEDTQYF. The sequenced CDR3 bases are TGTGCCAGCAGTATAGCTTCAGGGGAAGAC.

This clone was seen more than once but under ten times. Gene names denote mouse genes. The read ends 4 residues early relative to the CDR3; the germline J gene fills the gap. The V call is TRBV19, the J call TRBJ1-4, with 9 bases aligning to TRBD1. Trimming took 1 base from V and 6 from J; bases not matched to a gene: 4. The CDR3 is 15 residues long. Germline lookup yields CDR1 FNHDT and CDR2 SITEND (reference sequence). The DNA read from the CDR3 is TGTGCCAGCAGTATAACGGACAGGGGTGACGAA. Amino acids: CASSITDRGDE. The complete CDR3 protein is CASSITDRGDERLFF.

This clone was counted at least ten times. The listed genes are named as in mouse. The CDR3 goes on 4 residues after the read ends, and that part is filled in from the germline J gene. The rearrangement joins TRBV13-3 to TRBJ2-1; 7 bases are a match to TRBD2. The CDR3 is 15 amino acids. Germline CDR1 is NNHDY and CDR2 is SYVADS. The junction had 5 bases not matched to a gene; V was cut back by 0 bases and J by 5 bases. The CDR3 loop is CASSDVAGGHAEQFF. The DNA read from the CDR3 is TGTGCCAGCAGTGATGTTGCTGGGGGACATGCT.

Concerning this clone: Any gene name here is a mouse gene name. The missing CDR3 end, 4 residues past where the read stops, is filled in from the germline J gene. The chain couples TRBV19 to TRBJ2-3; D gene ambiguous. The CDR3 spans 15 residues. The germline gives CDR1 FNHDT, CDR2 SITEND (reference sequence). The V gene lost 1 base and the J gene lost 0 bases, with 9 bases spanning the gap. The sequenced CDR3 bases are TGTGCCAGCAGTATAAAGGGTGGTAGTGCAGAA. It codes for CASSIKGGSAE. The complete CDR3 protein is CASSIKGGSAETLYF. The variable domain in full, completed from reference TRBV19 and TRBJ2-3, reads GGIITQTPKFLIGQEGQKLTLKCQQNFNHDTMYWYRQDSGKGLRLIYYSITENDLQKGDLSEGYDASREKKSSFSLTVTSAQKNEMAVFLCASSIKGGSAETLYFGSGTRLTVL.

Concerning this clone itself: The gene symbols are mouse symbols. The read finishes 4 residues shy of the CDR3 end, and the germline J gene is used to complete it. The chain combines TRBV19 with TRBJ1-2; tentatively, D is TRBD1 (6 bases). Trimming stripped 4 bases from V and 2 bases from J, with 9 bases between. Germline V CDR1 and CDR2: FNHDT, SITEND (reference sequence). The CDR3 contains 13 residues. The chain's CDR3 is CASSPTGNSDYTF. The CDR3 DNA, read in part, is TGTGCCAGCAGTCCAACAGGGAACTCC. The variable domain in full, with the rest retrieved from reference TRBV19 and TRBJ1-2, is GGIITQTPKFLIGQEGQKLTLKCQQNFNHDTMYWYRQDSGKGLRLIYYSITENDLQKGDLSEGYDASREKKSSFSLTVTSAQKNEMAVFLCASSPTGNSDYTFGSGTRLLVI.

In regard to this clone: All gene names here are mouse names. The DNA ends 4 residues before the CDR3 does, and the rest of the CDR3 is filled in from the germline J gene. V is TRBV3 and J is TRBJ2-5, with D possibly being TRBD1 (6 bases). The ends were cut back, 1 base at V and 0 bases at J, with 8 bases in the middle. Looked up from germline, CDR1 is SNHLY and CDR2 is FYNGKV (reference sequence). CDR3 size: 15 residues. CDR3 region: CASSLEDSNQDTQYF. The CDR3 bases that were read are TGTGCCAGCAGCTTAGAGGACAGTAACCAAGAC.

This clone was seen only a few times. The gene symbols are mouse symbols. The CDR3 end lies 4 residues beyond the end of the read and is filled in from the germline J gene. The chain links TRBV17 to TRBJ2-1; no clear D. Germline loops: CDR1 MNHDT, CDR2 YYDKIL. The ends were cut back, 2 bases at V and 1 base at J, with 6 bases in the middle. CDR3 length equals 14 residues. CDR3 DNA, as far as it was read: TGTGCTAGCAGTAGAAGACACAACTATGCT. Amino acid sequence: CASSRRHNYA. The entire CDR3 sequence reads CASSRRHNYAEQFF.

Remarks on this clone: The DNA translation disagrees with the TCRdb protein at residue 13, so the protein in this description comes from the DNA. Germline and genes: mouse. The CDR3 extends 3 residues past the end of the read, so its final part is completed from the germline J gene. The gene calls are TRBV13-3 and TRBJ1-3, with TRBD1 matching 12 bases. V shed 7 bases and J 0 bases; nucleotides not matched to a gene: 5. The CDR3 runs 16 residues. CDR1 is NNHDY and CDR2 is SYVADS in the germline V gene. The covered CDR3 bases are TGTGCCAGCGGGACAGGGGGCCTCCTTTCTGGAAATACG. Amino acids: CASGTGGLLSGNT. The whole CDR3 sequence is CASGTGGLLSGNTLYF.

On this clone itself: Here the gene names and germline are mouse. The read ends 4 residues shy of where the CDR3 ends; the end is completed using the germline J gene. V gene TRBV13-2 combines with J gene TRBJ2-5, with D possibly matching TRBD1 (5 bases). This CDR3 is built from 16 residues. Trimming removed 0 bases from V and 0 bases from J, with 11 bases in between. Germline V gene sequence: CDR1 NNHNN, CDR2 SYGAGS (reference sequence). Partial CDR3 DNA: TGTGCCAGCGGTGATGGGACAAACCATAACCAAGAC. As protein: CASGDGTNHNQD. The full CDR3 is CASGDGTNHNQDTQYF.

This clone has a handful of counts. Gene names and germline refer to mouse. The CDR3 end lies 4 residues beyond the end of the read and is filled in from the germline J gene. The V call is TRBV13-3, the J call TRBJ2-4; TRBD1 matches 7 bases. This CDR3 has 15 amino acids. Trimming removed 4 bases from V and 0 bases from J; junction bases left unmatched: 5. The V gene's germline CDR1 is NNHDY and CDR2 SYVADS. CDR3 sequence: CASSLRDSSQNTLYF. Incomplete CDR3 DNA: TGTGCCAGCAGTCTCCGGGACAGTAGTCAAAAC.

Concerning this clone itself: Genes here carry mouse names. The CDR3 extends 4 residues past the end of the read, so its final part is completed from the germline J gene. V gene TRBV16 combines with J gene TRBJ2-4; 9 bases are shared with TRBD2. The germline CDR1 and CDR2 sequences are SGHSA and FRNQAP. J gave up 0 bases and V 0 bases, and 1 base lay outside the gene matches. This CDR3 is built from 16 residues. The sequenced part of the CDR3 DNA is TGTGCAAGCAGCTTAGACCTGGGGGGGAGTCAAAAC. It yields the protein CASSLDLGGSQN. The whole CDR3 sequence is CASSLDLGGSQNTLYF.

This clone showed up many times. Genes and germline are mouse. The CDR3 is cut off 4 residues early in the read; its end comes from the germline J gene. The genes are TRBV13-3 and TRBJ2-3; D is uncertain. Trimming cost V 6 bases and J 0 bases, with 11 bases left between them. In germline, CDR1 is NNHDY, CDR2 SYVADS. The CDR3 runs 14 residues. The CDR3 reads CASTHRPSAETLYF. CDR3 DNA, as far as it was read: TGTGCCAGCACCCACAGACCTAGTGCAGAA.

The table lists this clone with a few counts. Gene names follow the mouse nomenclature. The DNA read from the CDR3 is TGTGCCAGCAGTATGACCTGGTCCAGCTCCTAT. Translation: CASSMTWSSSY. The full CDR3 reads CASSMTWSSSYEQYF. The chain has TRBV19 and TRBJ2-7; D ambiguous. The CDR3 end falls 4 residues outside the read, so it is completed with the germline J gene. V dropped 2 bases and J dropped 0 bases, with 12 bases sitting between them. The CDR3 has 15 amino acids. Germline V gives CDR1 FNHDT, CDR2 SITEND (reference sequence).

This clone was detected only a few times. Gene names and germline refer to mouse. Read data end 4 residues before the CDR3 end; the end is taken from the germline J gene. The sample carries other DNA sequences with the same CDR3. The chain recombines TRBV13-3 with TRBJ2-7; no clear D. This CDR3 contains 12 residues. The germline V gene has CDR1 NNHDY and CDR2 SYVADS. The CDR3 spells CASSATPYEQYF. The part of the CDR3 DNA that was read is TGTGCCAGCAGTGCTACACCATAT.

To note about this clone: Each gene name is a mouse one. The read finishes 4 residues shy of the CDR3 end, and the germline J gene is used to complete it. The rearrangement joins TRBV1 to TRBJ2-3; D is uncertain. V lost 1 base and J 0 bases, leaving 8 bases between the germline ends. CDR1 is NSQYPW, CDR2 LRSPGD, per germline (reference sequence). The CDR3 covers 15 residues. CDR3 sequence reads: CTCSAVGSSAETLYF. The CDR3 DNA, read in part, is TGCACCTGCAGTGCAGTGGGTTCTAGTGCAGAA. The full variable domain, completed using reference TRBV1 and TRBJ2-3, is VTLLEQNPRWRLVPRGQAVNLRCILKNSQYPWMSWYQQDLQKQLQWLFTLRSPGDKEVKSLPGADYLATRVTDTELRLQVANMSQGRTLYCTCSAVGSSAETLYFGSGTRLTVL.

This clone appeared a few times. Genes and germline are mouse. The read terminates 4 residues before the CDR3 end, so the remaining end is supplied by the germline J gene. The gene calls are TRBV13-3 and TRBJ2-5; D is unclear. Germline values: CDR1 NNHDY, CDR2 SYVADS. V gave up 5 bases and J gave up 0 bases, with 10 bases separating them. The CDR3 spans 14 residues. Incomplete CDR3 DNA: TGTGCCAGCAGCCCTCAGATTAACCAAGAC. Amino acid sequence: CASSPQINQD. The CDR3 in full is CASSPQINQDTQYF. Variable domain in full (rest from reference TRBV13-3 and TRBJ2-5): EAAVTQSPRSKVAVTGGKVTLSCHQTNNHDYMYWYRQDTGHGLRLIHYSYVADSTEKGDIPDGYKASRPSQENFSLILELASLSQTAVYFCASSPQINQDTQYFGPGTRLLVL.

This clone has more than one count but fewer than ten. The germline and genes are mouse ones. The read gets to within 4 residues of the CDR3 end, and the germline J gene fills in the rest. The chain has TRBV13-1 and TRBJ2-1; 11 bases are shared with TRBD1. J lost 3 bases, V lost 5 bases, and 4 bases had no gene match. The CDR3 covers 15 residues. CDR1 and CDR2 from the germline V gene are NSHNY and SYGAGN. CDR3 sequence reads: CASSPGQGAYAEQFF. CDR3 bases read: TGTGCCAGCAGCCCTGGACAGGGGGCCTATGCT.

This clone was found a few times. Germline and genes here are mouse. The CDR3: CASSDDTGGRETLYF. The part of the CDR3 DNA that was read is TGTGCCAGCAGTGATGACACTGGGGGGCGAGAA. The V and J genes are TRBV13-3 and TRBJ2-3, with 9 bases identical to TRBD2. The read comes to an end 4 residues before the CDR3 does, leaving the germline J gene to fill in the end. This CDR3 is built from 15 residues. Germline V gene lookup returns CDR1 NNHDY and CDR2 SYVADS.

This clone was picked up a small number of times. At residue 13, the TCRdb protein and translated DNA are inconsistent; the protein given comes from the DNA. All gene names here are mouse names. The CDR3 here is CASSGAGSYSGNTLYF. The DNA read from the CDR3 is TGTGCCAGCAGTGGCGCAGGGTCCTATTCTGGAAATACG. The chain is built from TRBV13-1 and TRBJ1-3; weak D call: TRBD1 (5 bases). The read finishes 3 residues shy of the CDR3 end, and the germline J gene is used to complete it. Germline CDR1 and CDR2: NSHNY and SYGAGN. The CDR3 is 16 residues long. The V end was cut by 3 bases, the J end by 0 bases, with 13 bases between.